This T cell receptor (beta chain) is drawn from a study of cytomegalovirus exposure and HLA in healthy donors (dated by TCRdb to the late 2010s). Broadly, across the study: The roughly 700 repertoires of the first cohort and the approximately 130 validation repertoires were produced on the same platform, according to a later analysis. The study was designed to test whether signatures of past pathogen exposure could be identified by cataloging public T cell receptors. Along with the approximately 700-subject first cohort, a separate validation cohort of approximately 110 different subjects was used. To predict cytomegalovirus infection status, the study brought together high-throughput TCR immunosequencing, statistical association of individual TCRs with disease status, and machine learning. General conclusions and limits of the study: In the study, some 160 TCR beta chains were listed as associated with cytomegalovirus. In a later analysis, TCRs clustered in the first cohort were found to also tend to co-occur in the 100 to 150 validation repertoires, with approximately 95% of cluster scores above 0. While some public TCRs were present in many individuals, most TCR sequences turned up only very rarely across donors. The classifier was reported to diagnose cytomegalovirus status with high specificity and sensitivity in both the original and validation cohorts. In vitro tests confirmed that a few of the cytomegalovirus-associated TCR beta chains recognize cytomegalovirus antigens. All 130 or so repertoires were used to score co-occurrence in the validation cohort in a later analysis, because that analysis had no HLA typing for the cohort. It was suggested by the authors that the approach could potentially be generalized to other disease states and immunological phenotypes.

The receptor library was made with the immunoSEQ multiplex PCR assay. The authors' analysis ran thus. A statistical classification framework was developed to diagnose cytomegalovirus status using the catalog of TCR beta chain sequences. TCRdb holds this immuneACCESS table with in-frame rearrangements only. Some clones are missing; in checked studies, unresolved V genes explain under half, and the rest has no known cause. V, J and clone size derive from that table, while D and trimming were established from the DNA sequence. The sample yields roughly 56,000 clones; 90% to 95% were counted once. 1.5% to 2% of the sample is taken by the ten largest. The donors were included in the validation cohort of some 120 subjects, a group kept apart from the roughly 670-subject first cohort. In regard to this clone: Its antigen remains unidentified. No qualities accompany the bases; no much larger clone lies one base away.

CDR1 SGDLS and CDR2 YYNGEE are derived from the germline V gene. The CDR3 sequence holds 14 residues, the cysteine and phenylalanine included. Left in the record is the CDR3 DNA by itself, 42 bases read in frame from the first base. V is shortened by 1 base, J by 4 bases, and the region joining them spans 11 bases. Sequencing input: PBMCs. This receptor was identified in a young woman in good health and CMV-seropositive. The V and J genes are TRBV9 and TRBJ2-5; 6 matching bases give a weak D call of TRBD1. The DNA sequence reads TGTGCCAGCAGCGTATACTCACAGGGAGAGACCCAGTACTTC. Protein translation: CASSVYSQGETQYF.